The T cell receptor (beta chain) described here comes from a study of tumor-infiltrating lymphocytes in primary liver carcinoma. About the study: These were node-negative, non-metastatic T1-T3 tumors of roughly 4 to 10 cm.

Notes on the study in general: Without sorting, CD4+ versus CD8+ T cell repertoires were not compared.

A note on this clonotype: The antigen remains undetermined. This may be a read error: a much more frequent sequence differs by one nucleotide.

Starting from approximately 470 ng of total RNA, TCR beta cDNA was produced with a primer in the constant region. TCR beta libraries came from three nested multiplex PCR rounds using slightly modified ARM-PCR. Each of the first two PCR rounds ran approximately 11 cycles with TRBV1-TRBV30 forward and C-beta reverse primers. A single record per CDR3 protein comes from TCRdb applying MiXCR to the multiplex PCR reads. Among approximately 310,000 distinct CDR3 sequences listed, 65% were seen once. The CDR3 runs to 12 residues. Trimming stripped 6 bases from V and 8 bases from J, with 14 bases between. The study extracted blood RNA from unsorted whole blood and also extracted germline DNA.

This clonotype was obtained from a man aged 35-49 years with primary liver carcinoma and hepatitis B virus infection. This chain connects TRBV12-3 or TRBV12-4 to TRBJ2-7; D may be TRBD2 (6 bases). What was sequenced was peripheral blood. The CDR3: CASSHGLSQQYF. The CDR3 coding sequence is TGTGCCAGCAGCCATGGACTATCGCAGCAGTACTTC.